The 28 T cell receptor beta chains given below trace back to one sample, sequenced in a study of blood T cell repertoires in COVID-19. Using immunoSEQ multiplex PCR, the repertoire was profiled, and TCRdb retains in-frame clones only, with some absent. Of 100,000 to 150,000 clones in the sample, roughly 84% were seen once. The sequenced material came from peripheral blood. The receptors stem from a woman of 80 years or more with acute or convalescent COVID-19.

The rearrangement links TRBV6-6 to TRBJ1-5; TRBD1 is a possible D gene (6 bases). The CDR3 consists of 13 residues. Per the germline V gene, CDR1 is MNHNY and CDR2 is SVGAGI (reference sequence). V lost 5 bases and J lost 3, with 8 bases in between. CDR3 in DNA: TGTGCCAGCAGTACAGGGCTCAATCAGCCCCAGCATTTT. It yields the protein CASSTGLNQPQHF.

The J gene is TRBJ1-2, the V gene TRBV19; the D gene is possibly TRBD1 (5 bases). This CDR3 region has 13 residues. Germline values: CDR1 LNHDA, CDR2 SQIVND (reference sequence). The ends were cut back, 4 bases at V and 7 bases at J, with 13 bases in the middle. CDR3 bases: TGTGCCAGTAGTAAACAGGTGTCGGGTGGCTACACCTTC. This translates into CASSKQVSGGYTF.

CDR3 coding DNA: TGTGCCAGTAGTATACCTTCAGGGGGCGATTATGGCTACACCTTC. Amino acid sequence: CASSIPSGGDYGYTF. The chain joins TRBV19 to TRBJ1-2; 8 bases agree with TRBD1. The junction had 7 bases not matched to a gene; V was cut back by 2 bases and J by 5 bases. The CDR3 covers 15 residues. Germline lookup yields CDR1 LNHDA and CDR2 SQIVND (reference sequence).

The chain is built from TRBV4-3 and TRBJ1-5, with D hard to call. Germline CDR1 reads LGHNA; CDR2 reads YSLEER. The CDR3 spans 13 residues. V lost 0 bases and J 4 bases, leaving 4 bases between the germline ends. DNA of the CDR3: TGCGCCAGCAGCCAAGATGTAAATCAGCCCCAGCATTTT. Its translation: CASSQDVNQPQHF.

This chain links TRBV6-6 with TRBJ2-1, with TRBD2 matching over 8 bases. Losses at the gene ends were 6 bases for V and 7 bases for J; bases not matched to a gene: 14. Germline assignment: CDR1 MNHNY and CDR2 SVGAGI (reference sequence). CDR3 length: 16 amino acids. CDR3 region: CASSRIRGGLGNEQFF. CDR3 DNA: TGTGCCAGCAGCCGAATCCGGGGGGGCCTTGGGAATGAGCAGTTCTTC.

The chain recombines TRBV9 with TRBJ2-3; TRBD2 agrees at 8 bases. This CDR3 region has 15 residues. Germline V gene lookup returns CDR1 SGDLS and CDR2 YYNGEE. J gave up 2 bases and V 2 bases, and 4 bases lay outside the gene matches. The CDR3 coding sequence is TGTGCCAGCAGCGTCGGGGGGGCTAACACAGATACGCAGTATTTT. Residues: CASSVGGANTDTQYF. Full variable domain (remainder filled in from reference TRBV9 and TRBJ2-3): DSGVTQTPKHLITATGQRVTLRCSPRSGDLSVYWYQQSLDQGLQFLIQYYNGEERAKGNILERFSAQQFPDLHSELNLSSLELGDSALYFCASSVGGANTDTQYFGPGTRLTVL.

There are a few counts of this clone. The chain has TRBV28 and TRBJ1-1, with 9 bases lining up with TRBD1. CDR3 length equals 15 residues. Unmatched junction bases numbered 7, after V lost 6 bases and J lost 2 bases. Germline V gene sequence: CDR1 MDHEN, CDR2 SYDVKM. CDR3 sequence (DNA): TGTGCCAGCAGAAACTACAGGGGGCTTAACACTGAAGCTTTCTTT. Translated, it gives CASRNYRGLNTEAFF.

The table lists this clone with a count of one. The CDR3 DNA reads as TGCGCCAGCAGCTTGGGACAGGGGGCGAACTATGGCTACACCTTC. Its translation: CASSLGQGANYGYTF. The chain combines TRBV5-1 with TRBJ1-2; 10 positions match TRBD1. The CDR3 is 15 amino acids. Germline CDR1 and CDR2: SGHRS and YFSETQ. Trimming removed 0 bases from V and 2 bases from J; junction bases left unmatched: 1.

CDR3 sequence reads: CAISERENTEAFF. CDR3 DNA sequence: TGTGCCATCAGTGAACGGGAGAACACTGAAGCTTTCTTT. The chain employs TRBV10-3 and TRBJ1-1, with no clear D. Looked up from germline, CDR1 is ENHRY and CDR2 is SYGVKD. Trimming took off 3 bases at V and 1 base at J, with 6 bases between the two ends. The CDR3 consists of 13 residues.

The chain carries TRBV18 and TRBJ2-2, with no clear D. CDR3 size: 15 residues. Germline V gene data show CDR1 as KGHSH and CDR2 as LQKENI. The ends were cut back, 2 bases at V and 3 bases at J, with 10 bases in the middle. CDR3 nucleotide sequence: TGTGCCAGCTCACCAAGCAACAGATACACCGGGGAGCTGTTTTTT. It translates to CASSPSNRYTGELFF.

The gene calls are TRBV4-3 and TRBJ1-1; D may be TRBD1 (6 bases). The CDR3 runs 13 residues. The germline CDR1 and CDR2 sequences are LGHNA and YSLEER. Between the trimmed V and J ends, which lost 3 bases and 7 bases, there was a span of 12 bases. CDR3 sequence reads: CASSHSGQSEAFF. The CDR3 bases are TGCGCCAGCAGCCACTCGGGACAAAGTGAAGCTTTCTTT.

The chain joins TRBV4-3 to TRBJ1-1, with D unclear. This CDR3 is 15 amino acids long. CDR1 is LGHNA and CDR2 is YSLEER in the germline V gene. The V end lost 1 base, the J end lost 1 base, and 10 bases lay between the germline ends. Here the CDR3 reads CASSQGGRQNTEAFF. The DNA for the CDR3 is TGCGCCAGCAGCCAAGGAGGTCGCCAGAACACTGAAGCTTTCTTT.

V usage is TRBV18 and J usage is TRBJ1-5; D gene ambiguous. Germline V lookup: CDR1 KGHSH, CDR2 LQKENI. This CDR3 comprises 15 residues. Deletions cut 3 bases from V and 3 bases from J, with 12 bases between. Here the CDR3 DNA reads TGTGCCAGCTCACCCGCTACGGGTTACAATCAGCCCCAGCATTTT. Translation: CASSPATGYNQPQHF.

This chain links TRBV6-1 with TRBJ2-7, with 10 bases identical to TRBD2. The CDR3 has 14 amino acids. Germline V gene data show CDR1 as MNHNS and CDR2 as SASEGT. V shed 2 bases, J shed 6 bases, and the junction held 4 bases outside the gene matches. The CDR3 bases are TGTGCCAGCAGTGAATCACTAGCGGGAATCGAGCAGTACTTC. Amino acids: CASSESLAGIEQYF.

The rearrangement uses TRBV7-9 and TRBJ1-2; TRBD1 might be the D (6 bases). This CDR3 region has 17 residues. V shed 1 base and J shed 0 bases, with 15 bases lying between them. From germline, CDR1 is SEHNR and CDR2 FQNEAQ (reference sequence). The CDR3: CASSLEDGQLANYGYTF. Written as DNA, the CDR3 is TGTGCCAGCAGCTTAGAGGACGGACAGCTAGCTAACTATGGCTACACCTTC. Drawing the rest from reference TRBV7-9 and TRBJ1-2, the complete variable domain is DTGVSQNPRHKITKRGQNVTFRCDPISEHNRLYWYRQTLGQGPEFLTYFQNEAQLEKSRLLSDRFSAERPKGSFSTLEIQRTEQGDSAMYLCASSLEDGQLANYGYTFGSGTRLTVV.

The genes are TRBV29-1 and TRBJ2-7; TRBD2 agrees at 14 bases. Trimming took 6 bases from V and 5 from J; bases not matched to a gene: 6. This CDR3 spans 14 amino acids. From germline, CDR1 is SQVTM and CDR2 ANQGSEA. CDR3: CSVAGTSGRNEQYF. Written as DNA, the CDR3 is TGCAGCGTAGCCGGGACTAGCGGGAGAAACGAGCAGTACTTC.

The chain combines TRBV3-1 (or the pseudogene TRBV3-2) with TRBJ1-1; D may be TRBD1 (5 bases). The CDR3 covers 14 residues. With 5 bases removed from V and 1 base from J, the gap between germline ends came to 11 bases. Germline V gene data show CDR1 as LGHDT and CDR2 as YNNKEL (reference sequence). Here the CDR3 DNA reads TGTGCCAGCAGCTGGGGGGGGGAGAACACTGAAGCTTTCTTT. It is translated as CASSWGGENTEAFF.

This clone was counted between two and nine times. The chain links TRBV4-2 to TRBJ1-3, with 7 bases that match TRBD1. The germline gives CDR1 LGHNA, CDR2 YNFKEQ. V gave up 1 base and J gave up 4 bases; unmatched junction bases: 4. CDR3 length: 15 amino acids. CDR3 loop: CASSQVTGSGNTIYF. The DNA for the CDR3 is TGTGCCAGCAGCCAAGTGACAGGGAGCGGAAACACCATATATTTT.

The sample holds one count of this clone. The chain carries TRBV19 and TRBJ1-5, with 7 positions matching TRBD1. The CDR3 totals 17 residues. Per the germline V gene, CDR1 is LNHDA and CDR2 is SQIVND (reference sequence). Trimming took 4 bases from V and 2 from J; bases not matched to a gene: 11. The CDR3 DNA is TGTGCCAGTAGTAGACTACAGGGGCGGAGGGGCAATCAGCCCCAGCATTTT. This translates into CASSRLQGRRGNQPQHF.

V usage is TRBV9 and J usage is TRBJ2-5; TRBD2 matches at 11 bases. This CDR3 comprises 14 residues. J was trimmed by 9 bases and V by 0 bases; bases with no gene match: 4. Germline V gene sequence: CDR1 SGDLS, CDR2 YYNGEE. CDR3 loop: CASSVALAGAPQYF. The DNA of the CDR3 is TGTGCCAGCAGCGTAGCACTAGCGGGAGCCCCCCAGTACTTC.

The chain combines TRBV5-1 with TRBJ1-2; no firm D call. Germline V gene sequence: CDR1 SGHRS, CDR2 YFSETQ. V was pared by 4 bases and J by 3 bases, with 13 bases between. The CDR3 consists of 14 residues. The CDR3 sequence: CASSEGLRDYGYTF. The CDR3 DNA sequence: TGCGCCAGCAGCGAAGGACTGCGGGACTATGGCTACACCTTC.

This chain joins TRBV21-1 and TRBJ1-6; no check of the table's D call, TRBD1, against the DNA was made. TRBV21-1 is recorded as a pseudogene. The CDR3 runs to 16 residues. CDR3 protein: CASSKQEGAWGSPLHF. CDR3 DNA: TGTGCCAGCAGCAAACAAGAGGGGGCCTGGGGGTCACCCCTCCACTTT.

The J gene is TRBJ2-2, the V gene TRBV19; 8 positions match TRBD1. V lost 8 bases and J lost 1; bases outside the gene matches: 3. In germline, CDR1 is LNHDA, CDR2 SQIVND (reference sequence). This CDR3 has 14 residues. DNA of the CDR3: TGTGCCAGTGACAGGGGTAGGAACACCGGGGAGCTGTTTTTT. It translates to CASDRGRNTGELFF.

The table lists this clone with a count of one. The chain links TRBV9 to TRBJ1-6; 10 bases line up with TRBD1. The CDR3 runs 16 residues. The J segment lost 9 bases and the V segment lost 0 bases, leaving 6 bases of the junction unmatched. The V gene's germline CDR1 is SGDLS and CDR2 YYNGEE. CDR3 DNA sequence: TGTGCCAGCAGCGTAGGGACAGGGGGAGTAGGTTCACCCCTCCACTTT. This gives the protein CASSVGTGGVGSPLHF.

Notes on this clone: Compared with germline, one end of the junction differs, possibly owing to a read error. The chain joins TRBV7-9 to TRBJ2-1; TRBD2 matches at 10 bases. Germline values: CDR1 SEHNR, CDR2 FQNEAQ (reference sequence). This CDR3 spans 13 amino acids. CDR3 residues: CASSSGGSGGTLF. CDR3 DNA sequence: TGTGCCAGCAGCTCGGGCGGTAGCGGGGGGACCCTCTTC. Full variable domain (outside the CDR3, taken from reference TRBV7-9 and TRBJ2-1): DTGVSQNPRHKITKRGQNVTFRCDPISEHNRLYWYRQTLGQGPEFLTYFQNEAQLEKSRLLSDRFSAERPKGSFSTLEIQRTEQGDSAMYLCASSSGGSGGTLFGPGTRLTVL.

This chain connects TRBV10-1 to TRBJ1-4; weak D call: TRBD1 (6 bases). The CDR3 contains 14 residues. Germline V gene sequence: CDR1 WNHNN, CDR2 SYGVQD (reference sequence). V was cut by 4 bases and J by 6 bases, with 12 bases left in between. The CDR3 reads CASSVDSWDEKLFF. The CDR3 DNA reads as TGCGCCAGCAGTGTGGACAGTTGGGATGAAAAACTGTTTTTT.

The chain uses TRBV2 and TRBJ2-3; 11 nucleotides align to TRBD1. The CDR3 totals 15 residues. Germline CDR1 and CDR2: SNHLY and FYNNEI. V lost 6 bases, J lost 6 bases, and 8 bases stayed unmatched. CDR3 residues: CASSLGQGARDTQYF. In nucleotides, the CDR3 is TGTGCCAGCAGCCTAGGACAGGGGGCGCGGGATACGCAGTATTTT.

The chain carries TRBV6-1 and TRBJ2-3; D is unclear. Per the germline V gene, CDR1 is MNHNS and CDR2 is SASEGT. V was shortened by 2 bases and J by 5 bases, with 2 bases between the two germline ends. The length of the CDR3 is 11 residues. CDR3: CASSEQDTQYF. The CDR3 DNA reads TGTGCCAGCAGTGAACAAGATACGCAGTATTTT.